This paragraph reports one TCR beta chain. The source of the sample is a study of cytomegalovirus exposure and HLA in healthy donors. Trimming removed 5 bases at V and 9 bases at J, with 14 bases between. Germline CDR1 MGHRA, CDR2 YSYEKL. This CDR3 contains 14 residues. PCR employed 60 Vbeta and 13 Jbeta primers. Sequencing was performed with immunoSEQ multiplex PCR; in TCRdb, only in-frame clones are kept and a portion is missing. The repertoire table contains about 130,000 clones. The chain combines TRBV4-1 with TRBJ1-6; a possible D gene is TRBD1 (6 bases). This clonotype was sampled from a young man in good health and CMV-seronegative. Material: PBMCs. The CDR3 nucleotides are TGCGCCAGCAGCAACACAGGGAGTCCTTCACCCCTCCACTTT. This gives the protein CASSNTGSPSPLHF.